These T cell receptor beta chains were read from a single sample in a study of beta chain features in type 1 diabetes. The table came from immunoSEQ multiplex PCR; TCRdb's copy has only in-frame clones and leaves some out. Here the sample spans just over 450,000 clones, around 30% being singletons. The sequencing input was naive CD4+ T cells from blood. The receptors here all came from a man between 18 and 29 years old in good health. Both conserved end residues are part of each CDR3. A D gene is named only where the DNA matches it firmly. The size entry is marked missing in some rows and otherwise reads once, few, many or a size class.

size,D,V,J,DNA,CDR3
NA,NA,TRBV29-1,TRBJ2-7,TGCAGCGTTGTGGGGAACCTCTACGAGCAGTACTTC,CSVVGNLYEQYF
NA,NA,TRBV9,TRBJ2-7,TGTGCCAGCAGCGTGGACTTAGGTGGTCCGTACGAGCAGTACTTC,CASSVDLGGPYEQYF
few,TRBD2,TRBV18,TRBJ2-1,TGTGCCAGCTCACCCGGAGTGGGACTAGGCGGGGAGCAGTTCTTC,CASSPGVGLGGEQFF
few,NA,TRBV30,TRBJ2-1,TGTGCCTGGAGTCACCCTGGGGTACGCTCCTACAATGAGCAGTTCTTC,CAWSHPGVRSYNEQFF
NA,NA,TRBV7-8,TRBJ2-5,TGTGCCAGCAGCTTTAAAGAGACCCAGTACTTC,CASSFKETQYF
NA,NA,TRBV5-6,TRBJ1-2,TGTGCCAGCAGCTTGGCCGAGGGAGGCTACACCTTC,CASSLAEGGYTF
NA,NA,TRBV5-4,TRBJ2-5,TGTGCCAGCAGCTTGCGTCAGGAGATGCAAGAGACCCAGTACTTC,CASSLRQEMQETQYF
NA,TRBD1,TRBV7-2,TRBJ2-4,TGTGCCAGCAGCTTAGATGGACAGGGGAACATTCAGTACTTC,CASSLDGQGNIQYF
NA,NA,TRBV9,TRBJ1-1,TGTGCCAGCAGCCAAAGCACGGGCGGGATCGGTGTAGCTTTCTTT,CASSQSTGGIGVAFF
NA,NA,TRBV25-1,TRBJ2-7,TGTGCCAGCAGTGAGGCAGGGTTCTACGAGCAGTACTTC,CASSEAGFYEQYF